This T cell receptor beta chain derives from a study of T cell repertoires in cytomegalovirus infection. The wider study: CMV epitopes that were recently identified and HLA-C-restricted were used alongside well-studied HLA-B-restricted ones. Public TCR beta signatures indicated both CMV infection and matching HLA type. Study-wide results and limits: Dominating the ex vivo response were HLA-C-restricted CMV-specific TCR beta clonotypes. CMV carriers having the relevant HLA were flagged by cumulative public TCR beta family frequency.

MiXCR was run by TCRdb on the reads, yielding one entry per CDR3 protein. The sample has 570,000 or so distinct CDR3 sequences, roughly 42% seen once. This CDR3 contains 15 residues. V lost 3 bases and J 1 base, leaving 10 bases between the germline ends. CDR1 is MGHRA and CDR2 is YSYEKL in the germline V gene. A note on this clonotype: Its specificity is unknown.

The receptor was isolated from a human donor in good health (CMV status not recorded). Some clones in this sample may be carry-over from other donors' samples. Sequences were derived from cultured PBMCs, sampled from culture after CMV antigen stimulation. The V call is TRBV4-1, the J call TRBJ2-1; maybe TRBD1 (5 bases). The CDR3 bases are TGCGCCAGCAGCCACCCAGGGAATTCCTACAATGAGCAGTTCTTC. It is translated as CASSHPGNSYNEQFF.